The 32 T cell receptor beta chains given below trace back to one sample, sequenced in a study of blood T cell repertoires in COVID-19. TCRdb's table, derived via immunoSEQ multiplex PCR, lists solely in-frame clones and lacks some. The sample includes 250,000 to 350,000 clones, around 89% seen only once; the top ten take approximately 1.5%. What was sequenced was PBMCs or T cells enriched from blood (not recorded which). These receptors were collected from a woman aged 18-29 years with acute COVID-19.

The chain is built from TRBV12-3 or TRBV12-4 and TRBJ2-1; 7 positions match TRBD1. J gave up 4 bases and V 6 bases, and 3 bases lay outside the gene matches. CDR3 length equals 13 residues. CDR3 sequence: CASRKQGYNEQFF. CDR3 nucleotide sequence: TGTGCCAGCAGGAAACAGGGGTACAATGAGCAGTTCTTC.

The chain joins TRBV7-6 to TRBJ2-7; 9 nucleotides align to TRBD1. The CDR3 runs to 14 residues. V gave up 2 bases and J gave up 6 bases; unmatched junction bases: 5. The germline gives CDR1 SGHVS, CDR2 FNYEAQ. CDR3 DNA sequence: TGTGCCAGCAGCTTAAGTGGACAGGGGTCCGAGCAGTACTTC. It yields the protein CASSLSGQGSEQYF.

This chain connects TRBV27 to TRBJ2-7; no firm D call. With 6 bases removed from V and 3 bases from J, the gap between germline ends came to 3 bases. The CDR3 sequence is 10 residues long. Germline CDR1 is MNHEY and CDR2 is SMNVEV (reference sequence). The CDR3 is CASSLYEQYF. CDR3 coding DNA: TGTGCCAGCAGCCTCTACGAGCAGTACTTC.

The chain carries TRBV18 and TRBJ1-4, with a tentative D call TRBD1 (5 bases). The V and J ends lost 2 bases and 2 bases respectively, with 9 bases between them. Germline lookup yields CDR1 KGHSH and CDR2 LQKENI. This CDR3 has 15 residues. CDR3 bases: TGTGCCAGCTCACCAGGGGAGGGGACTAATGAAAAACTGTTTTTT. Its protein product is CASSPGEGTNEKLFF.

CDR3 loop: CASRPYWTGYNEQFF. As DNA, the CDR3 is TGTGCCAGTAGACCCTACTGGACAGGATACAATGAGCAGTTCTTC. V gene TRBV19 combines with J gene TRBJ2-1; 7 nucleotides agree with TRBD1. The germline gives CDR1 LNHDA, CDR2 SQIVND (reference sequence). The CDR3 loop spans 15 amino acids. J was trimmed by 4 bases and V by 6 bases; bases with no gene match: 9.

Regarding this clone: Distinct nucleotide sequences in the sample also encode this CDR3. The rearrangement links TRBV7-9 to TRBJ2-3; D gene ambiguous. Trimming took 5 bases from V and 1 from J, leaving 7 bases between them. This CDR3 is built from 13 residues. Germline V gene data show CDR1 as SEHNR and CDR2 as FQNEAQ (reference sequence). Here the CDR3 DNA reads TGTGCCAGCAGCAGGGCCGGCACAGATACGCAGTATTTT. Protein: CASSRAGTDTQYF.

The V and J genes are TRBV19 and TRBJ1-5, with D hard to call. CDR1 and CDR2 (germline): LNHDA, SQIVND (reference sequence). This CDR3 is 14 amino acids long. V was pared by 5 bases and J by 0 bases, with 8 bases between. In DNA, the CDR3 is TGTGCCAGTAGTTTTAGAGATAGCAATCAGCCCCAGCATTTT. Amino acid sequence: CASSFRDSNQPQHF.

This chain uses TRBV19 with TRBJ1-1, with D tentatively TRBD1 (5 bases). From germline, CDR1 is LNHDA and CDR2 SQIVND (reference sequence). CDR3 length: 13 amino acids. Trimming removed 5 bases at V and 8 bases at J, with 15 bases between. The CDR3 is CASSPPGKGEAFF. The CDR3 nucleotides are TGTGCCAGTAGTCCCCCAGGGAAAGGGGAAGCTTTCTTT.

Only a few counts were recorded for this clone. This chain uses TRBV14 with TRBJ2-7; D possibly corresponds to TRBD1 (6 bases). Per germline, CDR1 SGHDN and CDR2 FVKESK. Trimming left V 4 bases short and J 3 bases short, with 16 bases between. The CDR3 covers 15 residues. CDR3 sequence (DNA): TGTGCCAGCAGCCCAGCCGGGACAAATCTCTACGAGCAGTACTTC. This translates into CASSPAGTNLYEQYF.

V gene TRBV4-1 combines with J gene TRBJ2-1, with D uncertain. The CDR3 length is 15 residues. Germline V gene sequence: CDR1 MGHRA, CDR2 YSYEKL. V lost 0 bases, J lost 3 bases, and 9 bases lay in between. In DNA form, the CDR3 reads TGCGCCAGCAGCCAAGACCACTATGTCTACAATGAGCAGTTCTTC. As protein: CASSQDHYVYNEQFF.

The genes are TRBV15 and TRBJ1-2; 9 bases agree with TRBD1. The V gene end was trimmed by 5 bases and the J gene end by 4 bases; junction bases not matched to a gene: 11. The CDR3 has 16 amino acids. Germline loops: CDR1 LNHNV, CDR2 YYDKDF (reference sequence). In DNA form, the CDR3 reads TGTGCCACCAGCCCCCGGGGGGGACAGGGTGTCTATGGCTACACCTTC. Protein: CATSPRGGQGVYGYTF.

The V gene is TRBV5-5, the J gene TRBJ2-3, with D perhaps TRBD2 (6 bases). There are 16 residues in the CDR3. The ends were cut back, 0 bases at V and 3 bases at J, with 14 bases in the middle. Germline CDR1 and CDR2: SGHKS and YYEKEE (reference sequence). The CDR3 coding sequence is TGTGCCAGCAGCTTGGCCCGGGACTGGAAAACAGATACGCAGTATTTT. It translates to CASSLARDWKTDTQYF.

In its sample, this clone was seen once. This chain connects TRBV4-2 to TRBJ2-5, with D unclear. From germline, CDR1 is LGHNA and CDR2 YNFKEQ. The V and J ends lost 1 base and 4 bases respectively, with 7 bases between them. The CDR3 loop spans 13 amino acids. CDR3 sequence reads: CASSQVLLETQYF. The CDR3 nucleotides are TGTGCCAGCAGCCAAGTTCTCTTAGAGACCCAGTACTTC.

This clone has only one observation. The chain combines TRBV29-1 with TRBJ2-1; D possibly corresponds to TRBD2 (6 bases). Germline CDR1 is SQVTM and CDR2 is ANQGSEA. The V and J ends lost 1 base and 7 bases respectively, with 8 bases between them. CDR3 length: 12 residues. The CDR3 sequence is CSVEAGVNEQFF. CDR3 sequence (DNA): TGCAGCGTTGAAGCGGGAGTGAATGAGCAGTTCTTC.

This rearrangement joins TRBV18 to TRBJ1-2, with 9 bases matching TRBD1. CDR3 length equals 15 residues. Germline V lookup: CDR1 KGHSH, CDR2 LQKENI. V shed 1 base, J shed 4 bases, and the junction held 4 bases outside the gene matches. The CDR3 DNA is TGTGCCAGCTCACCACTAGGGGACAGGGCCTATGGCTACACCTTC. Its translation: CASSPLGDRAYGYTF.

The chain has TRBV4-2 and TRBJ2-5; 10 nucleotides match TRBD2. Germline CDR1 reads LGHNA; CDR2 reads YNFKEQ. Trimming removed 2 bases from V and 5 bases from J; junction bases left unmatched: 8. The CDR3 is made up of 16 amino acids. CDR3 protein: CASSQRTSGGGETQYF. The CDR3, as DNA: TGTGCCAGCAGCCAACGGACTAGCGGCGGAGGGGAGACCCAGTACTTC.

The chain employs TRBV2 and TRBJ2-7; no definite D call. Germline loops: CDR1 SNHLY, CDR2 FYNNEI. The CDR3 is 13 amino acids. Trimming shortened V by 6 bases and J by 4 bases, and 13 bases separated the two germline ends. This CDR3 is CASRNAKRYEQYF. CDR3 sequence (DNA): TGTGCCAGCAGAAATGCTAAGCGTTACGAGCAGTACTTC.

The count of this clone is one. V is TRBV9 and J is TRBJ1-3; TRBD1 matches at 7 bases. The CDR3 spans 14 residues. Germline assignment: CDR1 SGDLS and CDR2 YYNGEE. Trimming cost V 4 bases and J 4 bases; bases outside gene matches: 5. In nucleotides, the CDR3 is TGTGCCAGCAGCTCCGACAGGGTCGGAAACACCATATATTTT. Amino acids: CASSSDRVGNTIYF.

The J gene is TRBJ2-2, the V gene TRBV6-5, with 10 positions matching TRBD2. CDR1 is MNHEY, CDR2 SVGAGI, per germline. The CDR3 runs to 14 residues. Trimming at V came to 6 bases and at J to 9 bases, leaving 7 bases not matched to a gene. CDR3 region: CASRASGSSWELFF. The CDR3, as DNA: TGTGCCAGCAGGGCTAGCGGGAGTAGCTGGGAGCTGTTTTTT.

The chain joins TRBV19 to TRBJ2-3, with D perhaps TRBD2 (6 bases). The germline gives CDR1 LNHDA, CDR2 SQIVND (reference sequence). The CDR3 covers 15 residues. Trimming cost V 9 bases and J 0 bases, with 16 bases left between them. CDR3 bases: TGTGCCAGCCAAGCCAGGGACTCTAGCACAGATACGCAGTATTTT. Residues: CASQARDSSTDTQYF.

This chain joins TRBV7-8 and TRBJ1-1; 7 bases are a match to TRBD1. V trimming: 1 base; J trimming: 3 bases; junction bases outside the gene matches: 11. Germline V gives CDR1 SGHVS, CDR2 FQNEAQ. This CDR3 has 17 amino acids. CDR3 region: CASSLVFETGWYTEAFF. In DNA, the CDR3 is TGTGCCAGCAGCTTAGTTTTTGAGACAGGGTGGTACACTGAAGCTTTCTTT. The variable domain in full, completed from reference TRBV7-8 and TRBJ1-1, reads GAGVSQSPRYKVAKRGQDVALRCDPISGHVSLFWYQQALGQGPEFLTYFQNEAQLDKSGLPSDRFFAERPEGSVSTLKIQRTQQEDSAVYLCASSLVFETGWYTEAFFGQGTRLTVV.

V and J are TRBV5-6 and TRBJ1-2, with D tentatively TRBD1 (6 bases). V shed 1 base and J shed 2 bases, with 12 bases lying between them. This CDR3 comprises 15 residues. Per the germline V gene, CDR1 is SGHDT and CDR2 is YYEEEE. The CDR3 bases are TGTGCCAGCAGCTTGCCCAGACAGGAGAACTATGGCTACACCTTC. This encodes CASSLPRQENYGYTF.

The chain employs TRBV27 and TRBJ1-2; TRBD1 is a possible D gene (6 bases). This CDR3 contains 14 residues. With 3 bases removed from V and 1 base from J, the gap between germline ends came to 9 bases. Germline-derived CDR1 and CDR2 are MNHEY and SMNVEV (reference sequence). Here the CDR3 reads CASSLLDSNYGYTF. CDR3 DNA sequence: TGTGCCAGCAGTTTGTTGGACAGTAACTATGGCTACACCTTC.

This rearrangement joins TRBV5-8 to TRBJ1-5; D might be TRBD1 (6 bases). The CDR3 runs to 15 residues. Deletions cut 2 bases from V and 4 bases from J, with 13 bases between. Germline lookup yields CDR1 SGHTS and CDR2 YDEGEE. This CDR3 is CASSFVQGHNQPQHF. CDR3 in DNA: TGTGCCAGCAGCTTCGTACAGGGACATAATCAGCCCCAGCATTTT. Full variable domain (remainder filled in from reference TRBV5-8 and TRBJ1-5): EAGVTQSPTHLIKTRGQQATLRCSPISGHTSVYWYQQALGLGLQFLLWYDEGEERNRGNFPPRFSGRQFPNYSSELNVNALELEDSALYLCASSFVQGHNQPQHFGDGTRLSIL.

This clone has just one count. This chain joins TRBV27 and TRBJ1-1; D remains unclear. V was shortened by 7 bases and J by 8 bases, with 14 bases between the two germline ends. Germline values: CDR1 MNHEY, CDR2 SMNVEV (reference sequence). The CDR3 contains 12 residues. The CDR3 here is CASTGEGTEAFF. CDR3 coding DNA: TGTGCCAGCACCGGAGAGGGTACCGAAGCTTTCTTT.

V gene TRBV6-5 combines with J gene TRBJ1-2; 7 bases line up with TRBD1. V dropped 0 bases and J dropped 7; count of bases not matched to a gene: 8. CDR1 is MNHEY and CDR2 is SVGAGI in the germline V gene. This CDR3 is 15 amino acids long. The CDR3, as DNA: TGTGCCAGCAGTTACTCGATACAGGGGAAGAGTGGCTACACCTTC. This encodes CASSYSIQGKSGYTF.

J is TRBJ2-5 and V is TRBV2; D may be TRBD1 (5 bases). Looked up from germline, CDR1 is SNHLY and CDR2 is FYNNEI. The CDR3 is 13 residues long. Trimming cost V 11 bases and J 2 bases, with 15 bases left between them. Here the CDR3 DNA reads TGTGCCGGATTAAGGACACCTCAAGAGACCCAGTACTTC. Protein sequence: CAGLRTPQETQYF. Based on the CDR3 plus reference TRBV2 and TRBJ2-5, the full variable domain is EPEVTQTPSHQVTQMGQEVILRCVPISNHLYFYWYRQILGQKVEFLVSFYNNEISEKSEIFDDQFSVERPDGSNFTLKIRSTKLEDSAMYFCAGLRTPQETQYFGPGTRLLVL.

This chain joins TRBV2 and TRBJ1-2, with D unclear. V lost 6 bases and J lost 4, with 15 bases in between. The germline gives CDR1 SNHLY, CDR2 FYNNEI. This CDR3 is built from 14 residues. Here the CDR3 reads CASSAIRETYGYTF. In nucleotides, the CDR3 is TGTGCCAGCAGCGCCATCCGGGAAACCTATGGCTACACCTTC.

The CDR3 here is CASSFRTAINTGELFF. In DNA, the CDR3 is TGTGCCAGCAGCTTTAGGACTGCCATTAACACCGGGGAGCTGTTTTTT. The rearrangement uses TRBV5-5 and TRBJ2-2, with D possibly TRBD2 on 5 matching bases. V shed 2 bases and J shed 2 bases, with 13 bases lying between them. CDR3 length: 16 residues. CDR1 is SGHKS and CDR2 is YYEKEE in the germline V gene (reference sequence).

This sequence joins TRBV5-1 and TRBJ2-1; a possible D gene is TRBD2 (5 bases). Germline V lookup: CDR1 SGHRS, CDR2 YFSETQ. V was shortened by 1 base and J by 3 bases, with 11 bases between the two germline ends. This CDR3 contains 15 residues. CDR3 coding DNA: TGCGCCAGCAGCTTGCTCTTAGGGAGCTACAATGAGCAGTTCTTC. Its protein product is CASSLLLGSYNEQFF.

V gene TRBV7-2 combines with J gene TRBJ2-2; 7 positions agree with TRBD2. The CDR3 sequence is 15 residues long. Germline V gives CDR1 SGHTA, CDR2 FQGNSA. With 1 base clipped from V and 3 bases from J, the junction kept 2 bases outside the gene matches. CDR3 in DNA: TGTGCCAGCAGCTTAGTTCGGGGGGACACCGGGGAGCTGTTTTTT. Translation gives CASSLVRGDTGELFF.

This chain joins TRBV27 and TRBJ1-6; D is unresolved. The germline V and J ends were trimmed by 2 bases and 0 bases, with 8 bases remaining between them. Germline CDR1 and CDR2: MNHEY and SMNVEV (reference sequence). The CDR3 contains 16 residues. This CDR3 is CASSLTPGSYNSPLHF. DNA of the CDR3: TGTGCCAGCAGTTTAACCCCGGGCTCCTATAATTCACCCCTCCACTTT.